Given below is one T cell receptor (beta chain) in context. The V and J ends lost 4 bases and 4 bases, in that order; junction bases with no gene match: 9. The CDR3 runs 15 residues. The germline V gene has CDR1 SGHRS and CDR2 YFSETQ. The data were taken from a study of blood T cell repertoires in COVID-19. Authors' data handling: By means of reference gene primer amplification, nucleated cell counts were estimated. This table comes from immunoSEQ multiplex PCR, and its TCRdb copy is limited to in-frame clones, with some not included. V and J calls and clone size follow that table, whereas D and trimming were derived from the DNA. The sample contains approximately 330,000 clones, nearly 90% of which appear only once.

The rearrangement uses TRBV5-1 and TRBJ2-3; 7 bases fit TRBD2. Input material: peripheral blood. The TCR sequence derives from a woman aged 35 to 49 with COVID-19, enrolled during active disease. The CDR3 region has the DNA TGCGCCAGCAGCCAGCCGGGACTACAACCAGATACGCAGTATTTT. Translating gives CASSQPGLQPDTQYF.